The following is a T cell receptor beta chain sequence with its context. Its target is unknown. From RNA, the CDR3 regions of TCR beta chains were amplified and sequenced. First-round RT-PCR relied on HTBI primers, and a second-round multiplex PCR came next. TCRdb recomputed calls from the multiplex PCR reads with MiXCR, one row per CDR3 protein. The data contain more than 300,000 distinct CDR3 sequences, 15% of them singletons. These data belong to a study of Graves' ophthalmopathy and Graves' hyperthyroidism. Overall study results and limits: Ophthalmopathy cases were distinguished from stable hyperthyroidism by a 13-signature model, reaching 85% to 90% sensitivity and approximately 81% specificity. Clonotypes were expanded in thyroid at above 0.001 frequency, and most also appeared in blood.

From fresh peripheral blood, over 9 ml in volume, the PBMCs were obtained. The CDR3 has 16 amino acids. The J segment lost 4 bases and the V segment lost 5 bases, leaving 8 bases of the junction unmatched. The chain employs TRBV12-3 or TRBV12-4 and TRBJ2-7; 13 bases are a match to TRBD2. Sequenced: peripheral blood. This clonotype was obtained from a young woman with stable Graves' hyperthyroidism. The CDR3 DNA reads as TGTGCCAGCAGTGGGACTAGCGGGGTGAGCCCTTACGAGCAGTACTTC. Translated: CASSGTSGVSPYEQYF.